This TCR beta chain emerged from a study of T cell repertoires in cytomegalovirus infection. As for the study in general: In public TCR beta signatures, there were indications of both CMV infection and matching HLA type.

With respect to this clonotype: Its specificity is not known.

TCRdb passed the reads through MiXCR, listing each CDR3 protein once. Counted here are 200,000 or so distinct CDR3 sequences, 38% occurring once; the ten biggest clones make up 59%. The receptor's source is a human donor in good health (CMV status not recorded). Some clones in this sample may be carry-over from other donors' samples. The sequencing here drew on CD8+ T cells from cultured PBMCs, taken from culture after CMV antigen stimulation.

The CDR3 loop reads CASNGQGENEQFF. DNA for the CDR3: TGTGCCAGCAACGGACAGGGTGAAAATGAGCAGTTCTTC. V usage is TRBV28 and J usage is TRBJ2-1; 8 bases are a match to TRBD1. Losses at the gene ends were 7 bases for V and 7 bases for J; bases not matched to a gene: 6. Looked up from germline, CDR1 is MDHEN and CDR2 is SYDVKM. The CDR3 runs to 13 residues.